The next 21 T cell receptor beta chains were all read from a single sample in a study of human T cells and chemical hapten exposure. TCRdb used MiXCR to reprocess the RACE reads, holding one entry per CDR3 protein. This sample yields about 84,000 distinct CDR3 sequences, of which 11% are seen a single time; roughly 3.7% belongs to the top ten. Time point here: patch test 3, about 24 weeks after DPC sensitization. Indicated treatment: therapeutic diphenylcyclopropenone sensitization with weekly scalp DPC. The sequences come from whole blood, collected in connection with sensitization to the hapten diphenylcyclopropenone (DPC). The receptor source for this set is a woman between 45 and 60 years old with alopecia areata. Some clones in this sample may be carry-over from other donors' samples.

This clonotype showed up many times. CDR3 DNA: TGTGCCAGCAGCCGTTGGGGGGACAGGGAGACCCAGTACTTC. Its protein is CASSRWGDRETQYF. V gene TRBV7-6 combines with J gene TRBJ2-5; 8 bases map to TRBD1. CDR1 SGHVS and CDR2 FNYEAQ come from the germline V gene. Trimming at V came to 5 bases and at J to 5 bases, leaving 7 bases not matched to a gene. This CDR3 spans 14 amino acids.

The V gene is TRBV4-3, the J gene TRBJ2-1, with a tentative D call TRBD2 (5 bases). Trimming shortened V by 1 base and J by 8 bases, and 15 bases separated the two germline ends. The germline V gene encodes CDR1 LGHNA and CDR2 YSLEER. This CDR3 has 15 residues. In DNA form, the CDR3 reads TGCGCCAGCAGCCAAGGCCTAGCATGGGCCGATGAGCAGTTCTTC. Its translation is CASSQGLAWADEQFF.

This clonotype was recorded many times. J is TRBJ2-4 and V is TRBV3-1; 9 nucleotides match TRBD1. The V gene end was trimmed by 4 bases and the J gene end by 6 bases; junction bases not matched to a gene: 4. Germline V gives CDR1 LGHDT, CDR2 YNNKEL (reference sequence). This CDR3 is built from 14 residues. CDR3 coding DNA: TGTGCCAGCAGCCGGGGACAGGGAATAAACATTCAGTACTTC. It translates to CASSRGQGINIQYF. Full variable domain (remainder filled in from reference TRBV3-1 and TRBJ2-4): DTAVSQTPKYLVTQMGNDKSIKCEQNLGHDTMYWYKQDSKKFLKIMFSYNNKELIINETVPNRFSPKSPDKAHLNLHINSLELGDSAVYFCASSRGQGINIQYFGAGTRLSVL.

The chain is built from TRBV6-1 and TRBJ2-2; D gene uncertain. The V end lost 11 bases, the J end lost 2 bases, and 15 bases lay between the germline ends. The CDR3 has 14 residues. Germline V CDR1 and CDR2: MNHNS, SASEGT. CDR3 bases: TGTGCCTCCGGCGGCGCCATCAACACCGGGGAGCTGTTTTTT. Its translation is CASGGAINTGELFF.

The sample holds a few counts of this clonotype. The chain uses TRBV20-1 and TRBJ2-3; TRBD2 agrees at 7 bases. Germline assignment: CDR1 DFQATT and CDR2 SNEGSKA (reference sequence). The CDR3 has 11 amino acids. J lost 6 bases, V lost 6 bases, and 3 bases had no gene match. The chain's CDR3 is CSARRGDTQYF. The CDR3 DNA sequence: TGCAGTGCCCGGCGGGGGGATACGCAGTATTTT.

This clonotype was picked up many times. V gene TRBV12-3 or TRBV12-4 combines with J gene TRBJ1-5; D is possibly TRBD1 (5 bases). The CDR3 spans 16 residues. V gave up 3 bases and J gave up 2 bases, with 14 bases separating them. Here the CDR3 reads CASSLRDPEGNQPQHF. The CDR3 nucleotides read TGTGCCAGCAGTTTGCGGGACCCCGAGGGCAATCAGCCCCAGCATTTT.

This clonotype showed up just a few times. This chain joins TRBV6-5 and TRBJ2-7; D is undetermined. Trimming stripped 6 bases from V and 7 bases from J, with 19 bases between. The CDR3 extends over 14 amino acids. Germline V gene sequence: CDR1 MNHEY, CDR2 SVGAGI. CDR3 sequence (DNA): TGTGCCAGCAGCAGGACCCGGGCCCTTGGTGAGCAGTACTTC. Its translation: CASSRTRALGEQYF.

This chain joins TRBV2 and TRBJ2-7; 12 bases agree with TRBD2. The germline V gene encodes CDR1 SNHLY and CDR2 FYNNEI. This CDR3 comprises 15 residues. Trimming at V came to 5 bases and at J to 2 bases, leaving 4 bases not matched to a gene. CDR3 protein: CASSPLAGGPYEQYF. The CDR3 DNA reads TGTGCCAGCAGTCCACTAGCGGGAGGCCCCTACGAGCAGTACTTC. Together with reference TRBV2 and TRBJ2-7, the CDR3 gives the full variable domain: EPEVTQTPSHQVTQMGQEVILRCVPISNHLYFYWYRQILGQKVEFLVSFYNNEISEKSEIFDDQFSVERPDGSNFTLKIRSTKLEDSAMYFCASSPLAGGPYEQYFGPGTRLTVT.

In this sample, this clonotype turned up a few times. The V call is TRBV6-5, the J call TRBJ2-3; 8 bases align to TRBD2. Germline V gene sequence: CDR1 MNHEY, CDR2 SVGAGI. V gave up 3 bases and J gave up 2 bases; unmatched junction bases: 25. This CDR3 is 22 amino acids long. CDR3 bases: TGTGCCAGCAGTTATCCCGCCAGACAGGTGCCAGCGGGGGCCCCTCACACAGATACGCAGTATTTT. Encoded protein: CASSYPARQVPAGAPHTDTQYF.

The rearrangement joins TRBV20-1 to TRBJ1-4; D perhaps matches TRBD1 (6 bases). Germline CDR1 DFQATT, CDR2 SNEGSKA (reference sequence). The germline V and J ends were trimmed by 4 bases and 3 bases, with 15 bases remaining between them. CDR3 length: 15 residues. CDR3 loop: CSAKSGGRSNEKLFF. The CDR3, as DNA: TGCAGTGCTAAGTCTGGGGGCCGGTCTAATGAAAAACTGTTTTTT.

The sample holds many counts of this clonotype. The CDR3 is CATQGGREDTGELFF. In DNA form, the CDR3 reads TGTGCCACCCAAGGGGGGAGGGAGGACACCGGGGAGCTGTTTTTT. The chain recombines TRBV6-5 with TRBJ2-2; possibly TRBD2 for D (7 bases). CDR3 length: 15 amino acids. The V and J ends lost 10 bases and 3 bases respectively, with 18 bases between them. CDR1 MNHEY and CDR2 SVGAGI come from the germline V gene.

In this sample, this clonotype turned up many times. V gene TRBV12-3 or TRBV12-4 combines with J gene TRBJ2-5; 16 bases agree with TRBD2. The CDR3 spans 16 residues. The trim removed 4 bases at V and 5 bases at J, leaving 4 bases unmatched. As DNA, the CDR3 is TGTGCCAGCAGTTCCGGGGGACTAGCGGGAGGGGAGACCCAGTACTTC. This sequence encodes CASSSGGLAGGETQYF.

The chain has TRBV18 and TRBJ2-5; tentative D call: TRBD1 (6 bases). The germline V gene encodes CDR1 KGHSH and CDR2 LQKENI. The length of the CDR3 is 14 residues. V lost 1 base and J lost 4, with 10 bases in between. The CDR3 is CASSPLGRGETQYF. CDR3 bases: TGTGCCAGCTCACCACTAGGCAGGGGAGAGACCCAGTACTTC.

V and J are TRBV7-3 and TRBJ1-5; D is unresolved. CDR1 is SGHTA, CDR2 FQGTGA, per germline. Trimming pared 2 bases from V and 4 bases from J, leaving 6 bases between. This CDR3 is 13 amino acids long. The CDR3 DNA reads TGTGCCAGCAGCTTAGAACGGAATCAGCCCCAGCATTTT. Translating gives CASSLERNQPQHF.

This clonotype was found many times. The chain has TRBV6-1 and TRBJ2-1; 13 bases agree with TRBD2. The CDR3 runs to 15 residues. CDR1 is MNHNS, CDR2 SASEGT, per germline. With 4 bases clipped from V and 4 bases from J, the junction kept 1 base outside the gene matches. This CDR3 reads CASSVLAGGYNEQFF. CDR3 DNA sequence: TGTGCCAGCAGTGTACTAGCGGGAGGGTACAATGAGCAGTTCTTC.

The chain links TRBV19 to TRBJ1-2, with 9 bases that match TRBD1. Germline CDR1 LNHDA, CDR2 SQIVND (reference sequence). The CDR3 covers 13 residues. V was clipped by 5 bases and J by 8 bases; unmatched bases: 6. Here the CDR3 DNA reads TGTGCCAGTAGTCCCCGGACAGGGGACGGCTACACCTTC. It yields the protein CASSPRTGDGYTF.

This rearrangement joins TRBV11-2 to TRBJ2-3; maybe TRBD1 (6 bases). Germline V gene data show CDR1 as SGHAT and CDR2 as FQNNGV. V shed 6 bases and J shed 0 bases, with 16 bases lying between them. The length of the CDR3 is 16 residues. CDR3 amino acids: CASSYTGQGSTDTQYF. The DNA of the CDR3 is TGTGCCAGCAGTTACACGGGACAAGGAAGCACAGATACGCAGTATTTT.

This clonotype was counted ten times or more. CDR3: CASSYRESNSPLHF. The CDR3 DNA reads as TGTGCCAGCAGTTACCGCGAAAGTAATTCACCCCTCCACTTT. V usage is TRBV6-6 and J usage is TRBJ1-6; D not certain. The CDR3 sequence is 14 residues long. V was pared by 2 bases and J by 6 bases, with 8 bases between. Germline CDR1 reads MNHNY; CDR2 reads SVGAGI (reference sequence).

The chain employs TRBV5-1 and TRBJ1-1; perhaps TRBD1 as D (6 bases). The CDR3 length is 14 residues. Trimming took off 6 bases at V and 0 bases at J, with 12 bases between the two ends. Germline lookup yields CDR1 SGHRS and CDR2 YFSETQ. The CDR3 DNA reads TGCGCCAGCATCCCGGACAGCCTGAACACTGAAGCTTTCTTT. Residues: CASIPDSLNTEAFF.

The CDR3 is CASNPSQTGGRNQPQHF. DNA of the CDR3: TGTGCCAGTAATCCCTCCCAGACAGGGGGGCGCAATCAGCCCCAGCATTTT. This chain connects TRBV19 to TRBJ1-5, with TRBD1 matching over 9 bases. After removal of 7 bases from V and 2 bases from J, the junction contained 12 bases not matched to a gene. CDR1 and CDR2 (germline): LNHDA, SQIVND (reference sequence). There are 17 residues in the CDR3.

The chain links TRBV14 to TRBJ2-5; D could derive from TRBD1 or TRBD2 (5 bases each). The CDR3 sequence is 17 residues long. Germline CDR1 is SGHDN and CDR2 is FVKESK. The germline V and J ends were trimmed by 4 bases and 4 bases, with 22 bases remaining between them. The CDR3 DNA follows: TGTGCCAGCAGCCCCGGGGCCCAGGGACGGGCTAGAGAGACCCAGTACTTC. It is translated as CASSPGAQGRARETQYF.